A single sample gave rise to the 3 T cell receptor beta chains below, sequenced in a study of T cell changes during pregnancy in multiple sclerosis. Sequencing was performed with immunoSEQ multiplex PCR; in TCRdb, only in-frame clones are kept and a portion is missing. Among under 45,000 clones, roughly 84% were seen once, and the ten largest hold around 4.1%. Sample: CD8+ T cells from peripheral blood mononuclear cells, taken in the first trimester of pregnancy. The source of these receptors is a female donor with multiple sclerosis, enrolled in a pregnancy study.

The chain's CDR3 is CASSSLVVAGGNGYTF. The CDR3 DNA sequence: TGTGCCAGCAGCTCCCTAGTTGTGGCAGGGGGAAATGGCTACACCTTC. The genes are TRBV13 and TRBJ1-2; TRBD1 aligns across 7 bases. CDR1 and CDR2 from the germline V gene are PRHDT and FYEKMQ (reference sequence). Trimming at V came to 4 bases and at J to 6 bases, leaving 14 bases not matched to a gene. This CDR3 region has 16 residues.

The V call is TRBV25-1, the J call TRBJ2-5, with 10 bases that match TRBD2. Trimming removed 6 bases from V and 6 bases from J; junction bases left unmatched: 19. Per the germline V gene, CDR1 is MGHDK and CDR2 is SYGVNS. The CDR3 covers 18 residues. The CDR3 loop is CASRPGASGASGGKTQYF. CDR3 in DNA: TGTGCCAGCAGGCCCGGGGCATCAGGGGCTAGCGGGGGTAAGACCCAGTACTTC.

V and J are TRBV19 and TRBJ1-5; D may be TRBD1 (6 bases). V was clipped by 7 bases and J by 7 bases, with 17 bases between them. Germline CDR1 reads LNHDA; CDR2 reads SQIVND (reference sequence). The CDR3 sequence is 14 residues long. The CDR3 here is CASTRDIRGQPQHF. CDR3 DNA: TGTGCCAGTACCAGGGACATCCGCGGACAGCCCCAGCATTTT.